This is a list of T cell receptor beta chains from one sample in a study of high-grade serous ovarian cancer treatment subgroups. Using immunoSEQ multiplex PCR, the repertoire was profiled, and TCRdb retains in-frame clones only, with some absent. The sample contains 2,000 to 2,500 clones, roughly 70% of which appear only once. Sequencing input: tumor tissue. Every receptor here comes from a human donor with high-grade serous ovarian cancer. The CDR3 runs from the conserved cysteine through the conserved F or W. D genes are given only for firm matches. Clone size is not always given. Where it is, it says once, few, many or a class for expanded clones.

D gene: TRBD1; J gene: TRBJ1-4; V gene: TRBV15; clone size: NA; CDR3 DNA: TGTGCCACCAGCAGCACCGGGACAGGGGGTACTAATGAAAAACTGTTTTTT; CDR3 protein: CATSSTGTGGTNEKLFF
D gene: NA; J gene: TRBJ2-3; V gene: TRBV4-1; clone size: NA; CDR3 DNA: TGCGCCAGCAGTGACTTGGGGGCTTCCACAGATACGCAGTATTTT; CDR3 protein: CASSDLGASTDTQYF
D gene: TRBD1; J gene: TRBJ2-1; V gene: TRBV19; clone size: NA; CDR3 DNA: TGTGCCAGTAGTAAAGACAGGGTTGGGCATGAGCAGTTCTTC; CDR3 protein: CASSKDRVGHEQFF
D gene: NA; J gene: TRBJ2-7; V gene: TRBV6-6; clone size: NA; CDR3 DNA: TGTGCCAGCAGCTTACTCACGGCCTACACCTACGAGCAGTACTTC; CDR3 protein: CASSLLTAYTYEQYF
D gene: NA; J gene: TRBJ1-1; V gene: TRBV30; clone size: NA; CDR3 DNA: TGTGCCTGGGTCTCCCATACAAGAAACACTGAAGCTTTCTTT; CDR3 protein: CAWVSHTRNTEAFF
D gene: NA; J gene: TRBJ2-1; V gene: TRBV10-3; clone size: NA; CDR3 DNA: TGTGCCATCAGTGAGTCGAATCCGCCCCATGAGCAGTTCTTC; CDR3 protein: CAISESNPPHEQFF
D gene: NA; J gene: TRBJ1-1; V gene: TRBV11-3; clone size: NA; CDR3 DNA: TGTGCCAGCAGCCGTTTGTCACAAACTGAAGCTTTCTTT; CDR3 protein: CASSRLSQTEAFF
D gene: TRBD2; J gene: TRBJ2-1; V gene: TRBV9; clone size: NA; CDR3 DNA: TGTGCCAGCAGCTCGCGGACTAGCGGGACCCACAATGAGCAGTTCTTC; CDR3 protein: CASSSRTSGTHNEQFF
D gene: NA; J gene: TRBJ2-7; V gene: TRBV27; clone size: NA; CDR3 DNA: TGTGCCAGCAGGAGTCAGTTTTCGCGGTACGAGCAGTACTTC; CDR3 protein: CASRSQFSRYEQYF
D gene: TRBD1; J gene: TRBJ1-3; V gene: TRBV18; clone size: NA; CDR3 DNA: TGTGCCAGCTCACCGCGGACAGGCCTTTCTCGAGCGGCCATATATTTT; CDR3 protein: CASSPRTGLSRAAIYF
D gene: NA; J gene: TRBJ2-7; V gene: TRBV9; clone size: NA; CDR3 DNA: TGTGCCAGCAGCCCCCGGGACTCTTTCTACGAGCAGTACTTC; CDR3 protein: CASSPRDSFYEQYF
D gene: NA; J gene: TRBJ2-7; V gene: TRBV27; clone size: NA; CDR3 DNA: TGTGCCAGCGCTGCAACCGATACCGACCTAAGCTCCTACGAGCAGTACTTC; CDR3 protein: CASAATDTDLSSYEQYF
D gene: TRBD1; J gene: TRBJ2-2; V gene: TRBV7-3; clone size: NA; CDR3 DNA: TGTGCCAGCAGATTAGGGACAGTGAGCGGGGAGCTGTTTTTT; CDR3 protein: CASRLGTVSGELFF
D gene: NA; J gene: TRBJ1-4; V gene: TRBV9; clone size: NA; CDR3 DNA: TGTGCCAGCAGCGTCTCCCCCCGCCGGGACCTTGAACTGTTTTTT; CDR3 protein: CASSVSPRRDLELFF
D gene: NA; J gene: TRBJ2-5; V gene: TRBV27; clone size: NA; CDR3 DNA: TGTGCCAGCAGACGAACCGGGACATACCAAGAGACCCAGTACTTC; CDR3 protein: CASRRTGTYQETQYF
D gene: TRBD1; J gene: TRBJ2-3; V gene: TRBV11-3; clone size: NA; CDR3 DNA: TGTGCCAGCAGCCCCCGACAGGGGGCAACAGATACGCAGTATTTT; CDR3 protein: CASSPRQGATDTQYF
D gene: NA; J gene: TRBJ1-2; V gene: TRBV28; clone size: once; CDR3 DNA: TGTGCCAGCAGCCCCCGGGATCCCCATTTAGCTAACTATGGCTACACCTTC; CDR3 protein: CASSPRDPHLANYGYTF
D gene: TRBD1; J gene: TRBJ1-2; V gene: TRBV7-9; clone size: NA; CDR3 DNA: TGTGCCAGCAGCTTAGCGTTTACAGGGGGAAGGTATGGCTACACCTTC; CDR3 protein: CASSLAFTGGRYGYTF
D gene: TRBD1; J gene: TRBJ1-6; V gene: TRBV19; clone size: NA; CDR3 DNA: TGTGCCAGTACCCCCCAGGGGACAGGGTACAATTCACCCCTCCACTTT; CDR3 protein: CASTPQGTGYNSPLHF
D gene: NA; J gene: TRBJ2-7; V gene: TRBV11-2; clone size: NA; CDR3 DNA: TGTGCCAGCAGCTTAAGAGCAGCCACACACTCCTACGAGCAGTACTTC; CDR3 protein: CASSLRAATHSYEQYF
D gene: NA; J gene: TRBJ1-2; V gene: TRBV7-8; clone size: NA; CDR3 DNA: TGTGCCAGCACCGGACGGGGCGGTGACTATGGCTACACCTTC; CDR3 protein: CASTGRGGDYGYTF
D gene: TRBD2; J gene: TRBJ2-1; V gene: TRBV7-9; clone size: few; CDR3 DNA: TGTGCCAGCAGAGCTACTAGCGCCCTTCGGAATGAGCAGTTCTTC; CDR3 protein: CASRATSALRNEQFF
D gene: NA; J gene: TRBJ1-5; V gene: TRBV13; clone size: large; CDR3 DNA: TGTGCCAGCAGCTTAGTGGGCCAGCCCCAGCATTTT; CDR3 protein: CASSLVGQPQHF
D gene: NA; J gene: TRBJ1-1; V gene: TRBV11-2; clone size: NA; CDR3 DNA: TGTGCCAGCAGCGGGGACACCCGACGCGCTGAAGCTTTCTTT; CDR3 protein: CASSGDTRRAEAFF
D gene: NA; J gene: TRBJ1-6; V gene: TRBV7-2; clone size: NA; CDR3 DNA: TGTGCCAGCAGCTTAATGGGCAGGGCGAGCTCCTATAATTCACCCCTCCACTTT; CDR3 protein: CASSLMGRASSYNSPLHF
D gene: TRBD1; J gene: TRBJ2-7; V gene: TRBV6-1; clone size: few; CDR3 DNA: TGTGCCAGCAGTCGTCTTTGGGACAGGATTTACGAGCAGTACTTC; CDR3 protein: CASSRLWDRIYEQYF
D gene: TRBD2; J gene: TRBJ2-1; V gene: TRBV5-1; clone size: NA; CDR3 DNA: TGCGCCAGCAGCTTGGTCCTAGCGGGAGGCGGGGATGAGCAGTTCTTC; CDR3 protein: CASSLVLAGGGDEQFF
D gene: NA; J gene: TRBJ2-5; V gene: TRBV19; clone size: few; CDR3 DNA: TGTGCCAGTAGTATTCGAGAATTACAAGAGACCCAGTACTTC; CDR3 protein: CASSIRELQETQYF
D gene: NA; J gene: TRBJ2-2; V gene: TRBV18; clone size: once; CDR3 DNA: TGTGCCAGCTCACCATGGGACCGAAACACCGGGGAGCTGTTTTTT; CDR3 protein: CASSPWDRNTGELFF
D gene: NA; J gene: TRBJ2-6; V gene: TRBV6-1; clone size: NA; CDR3 DNA: TGTGCCAGCAGTGAAAGACAGCTCCTCTCTGGGGCCAACGTCCTGACTTTC; CDR3 protein: CASSERQLLSGANVLTF
D gene: NA; J gene: TRBJ1-5; V gene: TRBV27; clone size: NA; CDR3 DNA: TGTGCCAGTCGTAATACAGGCAATCAGCCCCAGCATTTT; CDR3 protein: CASRNTGNQPQHF
D gene: NA; J gene: TRBJ1-2; V gene: TRBV7-9; clone size: NA; CDR3 DNA: TGTGCCAGCAGCTTAGGGGCAGGGGACGGCTATGGCTACACCTTC; CDR3 protein: CASSLGAGDGYGYTF
D gene: NA; J gene: TRBJ2-1; V gene: TRBV5-4; clone size: NA; CDR3 DNA: TGTGCCAGCAGCTCTACCTCTAGCAGCGATGAGCAGTTCTTC; CDR3 protein: CASSSTSSSDEQFF
D gene: TRBD1; J gene: TRBJ2-1; V gene: TRBV27; clone size: NA; CDR3 DNA: TGTGCCAGCAGTTGGACAGGGGATGAGCAGTTCTTC; CDR3 protein: CASSWTGDEQFF
D gene: NA; J gene: TRBJ2-5; V gene: TRBV9; clone size: NA; CDR3 DNA: TGTGCCAGCAGCGCGGGACTTCTTGGCCAAGAGACCCAGTACTTC; CDR3 protein: CASSAGLLGQETQYF
D gene: NA; J gene: TRBJ1-5; V gene: TRBV6-1; clone size: NA; CDR3 DNA: TGTGCCAGCAGTGAAAGGGGTCAGGGAGGGGATCAGCCCCAGCATTTT; CDR3 protein: CASSERGQGGDQPQHF
D gene: TRBD2; J gene: TRBJ2-1; V gene: TRBV7-9; clone size: NA; CDR3 DNA: TGTGCCAGCAGCTTTTGGGGACTAGCGGGAGACAATGAGCAGTTCTTC; CDR3 protein: CASSFWGLAGDNEQFF
D gene: NA; J gene: TRBJ2-1; V gene: TRBV27; clone size: NA; CDR3 DNA: TGTGCCAGCAGTTTTGGGCTAGCTCCTATCCATGAGCAGTTCTTC; CDR3 protein: CASSFGLAPIHEQFF
D gene: TRBD1; J gene: TRBJ1-2; V gene: TRBV27; clone size: few; CDR3 DNA: TGTGCCAGCAGCCAACAGGGGCCCTATGGCTACACCTTC; CDR3 protein: CASSQQGPYGYTF
D gene: NA; J gene: TRBJ2-3; V gene: TRBV7-9; clone size: NA; CDR3 DNA: TGTGCCAGCAGCTTGGGAGAGCCCGGCGGCGACTTCACAGATACGCAGTATTTT; CDR3 protein: CASSLGEPGGDFTDTQYF
D gene: TRBD1; J gene: TRBJ1-2; V gene: TRBV6-5; clone size: NA; CDR3 DNA: TGTGCCAGCAGCTACGACAGGGGCCCGTGGGGCTACACCTTC; CDR3 protein: CASSYDRGPWGYTF
D gene: NA; J gene: TRBJ1-5; V gene: TRBV6-1; clone size: few; CDR3 DNA: TGTGCCAGCAGTGCTACAGGGTTGTGGAATCAGCCCCAGCATTTT; CDR3 protein: CASSATGLWNQPQHF
D gene: TRBD1; J gene: TRBJ1-1; V gene: TRBV5-1; clone size: NA; CDR3 DNA: TGCGCCAGCGAACCGGGACAGGGGGCGAGAAGGACTGAAGCTTTCTTT; CDR3 protein: CASEPGQGARRTEAFF
D gene: NA; J gene: TRBJ1-5; V gene: TRBV7-9; clone size: NA; CDR3 DNA: TGTGCCAGCGAAAACAACCATAGCAATCAGCCCCAGCATTTT; CDR3 protein: CASENNHSNQPQHF
D gene: NA; J gene: TRBJ2-3; V gene: TRBV9; clone size: NA; CDR3 DNA: TGTGCCAGCAGCGTAGGTCTAGCGTCTAGCACAGATACGCAGTATTTT; CDR3 protein: CASSVGLASSTDTQYF
D gene: NA; J gene: TRBJ2-7; V gene: TRBV10-3; clone size: NA; CDR3 DNA: TGTGCCATCAGGGACAGCGGACACCTCAGGGAGCAGTACTTC; CDR3 protein: CAIRDSGHLREQYF
D gene: TRBD2; J gene: TRBJ2-7; V gene: TRBV9; clone size: NA; CDR3 DNA: TGTGCCAGCAGCGTAGGGAAGACTAGCGGGAAACCGAACTTC; CDR3 protein: CASSVGKTSGKPNF
D gene: NA; J gene: TRBJ1-2; V gene: TRBV6-1; clone size: NA; CDR3 DNA: TGTGCCAGCAGCGATACAAGAATTGAGAGCACCTTC; CDR3 protein: CASSDTRIESTF
D gene: NA; J gene: TRBJ1-5; V gene: TRBV11-2; clone size: once; CDR3 DNA: TGTGCCAGCAGTGCCGGGCCCTATCAGCCCCAGCATTTT; CDR3 protein: CASSAGPYQPQHF
D gene: NA; J gene: TRBJ1-1; V gene: TRBV20-1; clone size: NA; CDR3 DNA: TGCAGTGCTAGCCGGACTGAAGCTTTCTTT; CDR3 protein: CSASRTEAFF
D gene: NA; J gene: TRBJ1-1; V gene: TRBV19; clone size: NA; CDR3 DNA: TGTGCCAGTAGTTGGTCCAGGGACACTGAAGCTTTCTTT; CDR3 protein: CASSWSRDTEAFF
D gene: TRBD1; J gene: TRBJ1-6; V gene: TRBV7-2; clone size: once; CDR3 DNA: TGTGCCAGCAGCTTAGTGGTCGGACAGGGGAATTCACCCCTCCACTTT; CDR3 protein: CASSLVVGQGNSPLHF
D gene: NA; J gene: TRBJ2-6; V gene: TRBV27; clone size: NA; CDR3 DNA: TGTGCCAGCAGTTCCGGAAGGGTAGCTGGGGCCAACGTCCTGACTTTC; CDR3 protein: CASSSGRVAGANVLTF
D gene: NA; J gene: TRBJ1-5; V gene: TRBV10-2; clone size: few; CDR3 DNA: TGCGCCAGCAGCCCAGGGGACAATCAGCCCCAGCATTTT; CDR3 protein: CASSPGDNQPQHF
D gene: NA; J gene: TRBJ2-5; V gene: TRBV14; clone size: NA; CDR3 DNA: TGTGCCAGCAGCCAAGCAGGAGAGACCCAGTACTTC; CDR3 protein: CASSQAGETQYF
D gene: NA; J gene: TRBJ1-2; V gene: TRBV27; clone size: few; CDR3 DNA: TGTGCCAGCAGTTTATCGAGGGCTCTCTATGGCTACACCTTC; CDR3 protein: CASSLSRALYGYTF
D gene: NA; J gene: TRBJ2-5; V gene: TRBV5-1; clone size: NA; CDR3 DNA: TGCGCCAGCAGCTTGACAGGACAGTACCAAGAGACCCAGTACTTC; CDR3 protein: CASSLTGQYQETQYF